Sequencing of this T cell receptor (beta chain) was carried out in a study of regulatory T cells in long-lasting Graves disease. Study overall: Persistent Graves' disease required over 5 years of antithyroid drugs and positive TSH receptor antibodies.

From germline, CDR1 is SGHRS and CDR2 YFSETQ. The trim removed 3 bases at V and 8 bases at J, leaving 3 bases unmatched. The CDR3 has 14 amino acids. Sequencing libraries for TCR beta were prepared with iRepertoire HTBI primers and Arm-PCR of CDR3 regions. TCRdb fed the multiplex PCR reads into MiXCR, producing one record per CDR3 protein. The table includes about 340,000 distinct CDR3 sequences, roughly a fifth detected once. Many counts were recorded for this clonotype. Time point given: persistent/refractory GD, antithyroid drugs over 5 years with positive TRAb. Extracted PBMC RNA gave rise to the TCR library. A volume of roughly 9.9 milliliters of peripheral blood was collected in EDTA tubes.

Sequences were derived from peripheral blood mononuclear cells (PBMCs), sampled when the disease was refractory, from a patient treated with antithyroid drugs. The chain uses TRBV5-1 and TRBJ1-6; TRBD1 agrees at 9 bases. The TCR comes from a female donor with Graves disease. The CDR3 nucleotides read TGCGCCAGCAGCTCGCGACAGGGGGATTCACCCCTCCACTTT. Encoded protein: CASSSRQGDSPLHF.